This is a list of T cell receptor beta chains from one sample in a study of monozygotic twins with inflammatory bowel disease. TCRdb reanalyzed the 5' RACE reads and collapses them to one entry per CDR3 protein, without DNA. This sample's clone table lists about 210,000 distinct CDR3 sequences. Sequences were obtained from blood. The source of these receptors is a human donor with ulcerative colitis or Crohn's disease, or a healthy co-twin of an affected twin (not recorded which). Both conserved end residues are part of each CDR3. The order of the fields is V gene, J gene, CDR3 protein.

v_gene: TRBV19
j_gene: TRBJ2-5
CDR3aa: CASSNRAGFVETQYF

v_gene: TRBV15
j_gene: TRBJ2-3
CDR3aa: CATSRISGDTQYF

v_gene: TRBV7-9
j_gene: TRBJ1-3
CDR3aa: CASIDRAAGNTIYF

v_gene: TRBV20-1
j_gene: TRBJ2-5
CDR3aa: CSARGIPEETQYF

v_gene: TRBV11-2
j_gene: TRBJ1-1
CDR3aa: CASIRDRDATEAFF

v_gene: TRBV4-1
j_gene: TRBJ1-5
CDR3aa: CASSQDFQGRYQPQHF

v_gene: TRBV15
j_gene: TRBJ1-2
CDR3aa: CATSAGTNYGYTF

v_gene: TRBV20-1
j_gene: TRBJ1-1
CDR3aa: CSARDRGRTEAFF

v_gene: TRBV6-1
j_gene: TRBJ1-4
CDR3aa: CASTKLGGAEKLFF

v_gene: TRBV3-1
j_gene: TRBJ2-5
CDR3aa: CASSQDGETQYF

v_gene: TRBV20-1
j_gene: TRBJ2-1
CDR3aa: CSARPPGGLGNEQFF